This T cell receptor (beta chain) was captured in a study of lymphopenia after photon versus proton radiotherapy. Overall study results and limits: After the lymphocyte nadir, photon-treated repertoires showed oligoclonal expansion, especially of CD8+ Temra cells. Photon-treated patients lost naive T cells and TCR diversity; proton-treated stayed stable. Better survival with proton therapy was suggested as possible, not demonstrated. Larger post-nadir TCR diversity loss correlated inversely with survival in deceased patients.

In the case of this clone: The antigen is undetermined.

Data came from immunoSEQ multiplex PCR; TCRdb stores just in-frame clones and leaves some out. The table records 150,000 to 200,000 clones, about 85% of them present only once. Specimen: peripheral blood, collected from a patient treated with photon-based radiotherapy. The TCR comes from a man aged 50 or older with gastric cancer.

The DNA of the CDR3 is TGTGCCAGCAGCCGGACAGGTTGGGCGCGTGGAGGTGGCGATACGCAGTATTTT. It yields the protein CASSRTGWARGGGDTQYF. This chain joins TRBV7-9 and TRBJ2-3; 7 bases line up with TRBD1. This CDR3 comprises 18 residues. J gave up 6 bases and V 5 bases, and 20 bases lay outside the gene matches. Germline V gene data show CDR1 as SEHNR and CDR2 as FQNEAQ (reference sequence).